The subject of this entry is one TCR beta chain. CDR1 is LNHNV, CDR2 YYDKDF, per germline (reference sequence). This CDR3 comprises 17 residues. The V and J ends lost 2 bases and 0 bases respectively, with 14 bases between them. The sample belongs to a study of T cells in Graves' hyperthyroidism and ophthalmopathy. The study excluded patients with uncontrolled infection, other autoimmune disease, pregnancy or lactation. PBMCs were obtained from approximately 10 ml fresh peripheral blood. The investigators amplified TCR beta CDR3 regions from RNA transcripts. HTBI primers drove first-round RT-PCR of the TCR CDR3. One entry per CDR3 protein results from TCRdb running MiXCR on the multiplex PCR reads. The data show fewer than 750,000 distinct CDR3 sequences, roughly 15% seen once.

The specimen was blood. The V and J genes are TRBV15 and TRBJ1-3; D not certain. This clonotype was obtained from a woman between 50 and 59 years old with Graves' ophthalmopathy. Here the CDR3 reads CATSRPRSGPSGNTIYF. The DNA of the CDR3 is TGTGCCACCAGCAGACCACGATCCGGGCCCTCTGGAAACACCATATATTTT.